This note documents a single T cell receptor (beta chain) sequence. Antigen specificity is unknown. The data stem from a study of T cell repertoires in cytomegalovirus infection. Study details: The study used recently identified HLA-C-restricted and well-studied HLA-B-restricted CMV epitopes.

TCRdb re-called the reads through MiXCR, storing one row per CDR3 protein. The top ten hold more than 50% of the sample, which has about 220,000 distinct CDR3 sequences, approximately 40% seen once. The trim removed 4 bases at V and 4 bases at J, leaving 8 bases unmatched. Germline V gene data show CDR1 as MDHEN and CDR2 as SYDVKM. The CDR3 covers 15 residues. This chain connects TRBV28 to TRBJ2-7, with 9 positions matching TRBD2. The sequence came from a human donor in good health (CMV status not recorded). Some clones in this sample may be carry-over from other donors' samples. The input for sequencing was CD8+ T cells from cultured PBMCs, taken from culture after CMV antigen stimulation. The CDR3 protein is CASSSPLAGYYEQYF. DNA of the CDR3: TGTGCCAGCAGTTCTCCGCTAGCGGGGTATTACGAGCAGTACTTC.